This T cell receptor beta chain came from a study of blood T cells in healthy people across ages (dated by TCRdb to 2013 to 2016). Describing the broader study: In model experiments, template switching captured roughly one uniquely barcoded TCR beta cDNA molecule for every two T cells. The study measured age-related changes in TCR beta repertoire diversity using deep sequencing normalized with unique cDNA molecular identifiers. Using the same blood draw, the study looked at two additional independent replicas of 1 million unique cDNA reads for two donors, one aged 18 to 30 and the other aged 80 or older. Donors were grouped into four age groups: young (average 16 years), middle-aged (39), aged (around 66) and long-lived (around 80). Results and caveats for the whole study, not just this receptor: Because profiling used bulk unsorted PBMCs, naive and antigen-experienced compartments could not be compared conclusively. A strong correlation was found between observed TCR beta diversity and the percentage of naive T cells measured by flow cytometry. Estimates of total diversity from one million sequenced T cells were regarded as lower bounds and underestimates. Observed TCR beta diversity per million T cells fell roughly linearly with age, and a significant reduction was already apparent by age around 40. Compared with the aged group, more naive CD4+ T cells, fewer expanded clones and increased TCR diversity were shown by the long-lived group, suggesting age selection. Because donor CMV infection status was unknown, age-related changes in expanded clonotypes were potentially confounded.

The roughly 42 donors, aged 6 to 90 years, were systemically healthy Caucasian individuals from Russia. Roughly 9.5 milliliters of peripheral blood were drawn from each donor into EDTA-treated Vacutainer tubes. Ficoll-Paque density-gradient centrifugation was used to isolate PBMCs, with at least 7 million per sample. Total RNA, at least 6 micrograms per sample, was extracted from PBMCs with Trizol reagent. Naive CD45RAhigh/CD27high T cell percentages were measured by flow cytometry on a PBMC aliquot from every donor. The CDR3 holds 14 amino acids from the cysteine to the phenylalanine. Only the CDR3 portion is preserved as DNA: 42 bases, with reading frame beginning at the first base. V is pared back by 1 base and J by 4 bases, with 10 bases lying between the germline termini. Looking up the germline V gene (reference sequence) yields CDR1 SEHNR and CDR2 FQNEAQ. This clonotype came up a few times. Its antigen is still unknown. It has no much larger one-base neighbor in the sample; base qualities were not kept.

Library generation was performed with 5' RACE. Sequencing took place on an Illumina HiSeq 2500. The second PCR ran for about 6 to 11 cycles and used a J-beta primer mix along with a sample-barcoded 5' primer. A template-switch 5' adaptor carrying 12 random nucleotides introduced a unique molecular identifier onto each TCR beta cDNA molecule. Each sample yielded at least 3 million CDR3-containing paired-end reads. The Mint cDNA synthesis kit, primed by a TRBC-specific oligonucleotide, was used to synthesize first-strand cDNA from all RNA. Following uracil-DNA glycosylase treatment, all cDNA underwent a first 18-cycle PCR with the universal primers M1SS and BC2_uni_R. In the original analysis: For normalization, 1 million high-quality reads, each with a distinct molecular identifier, were randomly selected from each sample. Reads with shared molecular identifiers were discarded instead of being binned into consensus sequences. MiTCR, set to a Q25 quality threshold and the strictest error-elimination algorithm, was used for CDR3 identification, clonotype clustering and error correction. Lower-bound total TCR beta diversity was estimated with a nonparametric unseen species model using Euler transformation. Through fastp at Q25 and MiXCR, TCRdb rebuilt clones from the public reads, retaining in-frame beta chains. Rows matching on CDR3 protein sequence are summarized as one entry with the most common DNA and genes. The V and J calls shown here were made by TCRdb, not taken from the authors' results. Across this sample there are around 780,000 distinct CDR3 sequences, with roughly 24% seen only once. The top ten clonotypes cover around 3% of the sample.

The sample was also linked to a second study, of T cells of mothers and their children. Per the second study: Nine systemically healthy Caucasian individuals, comprising three mothers and their six children, were included as donors. cDNA synthesis consumed the entire amount of extracted RNA, loaded at 1.5 ug RNA in each 15 ul reaction. Sample barcodes and 2-4 random nucleotides were added via the M1S primer in the second PCR. Each mother yielded over 8.5 million TCR beta CDR3 reads and each child some 3 million reads. Thymic selection shapes the output of TCR recombination in a similar way in related and unrelated pairs, and inherited differences have a minor effect. Related mother-child pairs always showed normalized repertoire overlap that was slightly higher than in unrelated mother-child pairs, though the difference was never significant. No persistent microchimeric T cell clones were detected, at a sensitivity of approximately 100 clones per million clonotypes. In the study, deep NGS was used to compare the TCR beta repertoires of mothers and children, and features distinguishing related mother-child pairs from unrelated individuals were sought. The mean age was roughly 44 +/- 4 years for the mothers and about 12 +/- 4 years for the children. After adapters were ligated using NEBNext reagents, the libraries underwent 100+100 nt paired-end sequencing on an Illumina HiSeq 2000. To avoid cross-contamination, the mother libraries and the child libraries were prepared a month apart and sequenced in separate runs. Between about 500,000 and 2,100,000 distinct TCR beta clonotypes were identified per donor. Naive TCR beta clonotypes were estimated from low-frequency clonotypes matched to each donor's FACS-determined naive share, without sorting.

This receptor was taken from a boy younger than 18 in good health. Sequencing used blood. The chain is encoded by TRBV7-9 joined to TRBJ1-2; a tentative D match to TRBD1 spans 5 bases. Here is the DNA: TGTGCCAGCAGCTTAGGCGGGACGGTCTATGGCTACACCTTC. Translated, it reads CASSLGGTVYGYTF.